Listed below are T cell receptor beta chains from one sample, sequenced in a study of shared clonotypes between healthy human individuals. Libraries were prepared by immunoSEQ multiplex PCR; TCRdb keeps only in-frame clonotypes and omits some of them. The sample lists over a million clones; roughly 98.5% were seen once. The material sequenced was naive CD4+ T cells sorted from blood. These receptors came from a man aged 30-40 years in good health. The CDR3 runs from the conserved cysteine through the conserved F or W. D genes are given only for firm matches. Rows may omit the clone size; those that give it use once, few, many or a size class.

clone size: -
V gene: TRBV5-1
J gene: TRBJ2-7
D gene: -
CDR3 DNA: TGCGCCAGCAGCTTGGTTTTGAACGGGAGCTACGAGCAGTACTTC
CDR3 protein: CASSLVLNGSYEQYF

clone size: -
V gene: TRBV30
J gene: TRBJ2-7
D gene: -
CDR3 DNA: TGTGCCTGGAGTGTTGGGGGACATGGTGCTTACGAGCAGTACTTC
CDR3 protein: CAWSVGGHGAYEQYF

clone size: -
V gene: TRBV7-3
J gene: TRBJ2-1
D gene: -
CDR3 DNA: TGTGCCAGCAGCTTAGGACTTACGGGTGAGCAGTTCTTC
CDR3 protein: CASSLGLTGEQFF

clone size: -
V gene: TRBV5-1
J gene: TRBJ2-3
D gene: TRBD1
CDR3 DNA: TGCGCCAGCAGCTTCCAGGGGGCAGATACGCAGTATTTT
CDR3 protein: CASSFQGADTQYF

clone size: -
V gene: TRBV28
J gene: TRBJ1-4
D gene: TRBD1
CDR3 DNA: TGTGCCAGCAGTTTTACCCCGGGACAGAGGAATGAAAAACTGTTTTTT
CDR3 protein: CASSFTPGQRNEKLFF

clone size: -
V gene: TRBV7-6
J gene: TRBJ2-6
D gene: -
CDR3 DNA: TGTGCCAGCAGTTCGGGGGCTGGGGCCAACGTCCTGACTTTC
CDR3 protein: CASSSGAGANVLTF

clone size: -
V gene: TRBV29-1
J gene: TRBJ1-4
D gene: -
CDR3 DNA: TGCAGCGTCGGTAACTTTCAAACGTCTAATGAAAAACTGTTTTTT
CDR3 protein: CSVGNFQTSNEKLFF

clone size: -
V gene: TRBV7-2
J gene: TRBJ2-3
D gene: -
CDR3 DNA: TGTGCCAGCAGCCCATCCGGGGATACGCAGTATTTT
CDR3 protein: CASSPSGDTQYF

clone size: once
V gene: TRBV7-2
J gene: TRBJ2-1
D gene: -
CDR3 DNA: TGTGCCAGCAGCCGCCAGGGGAATGAGCAGTTCTTC
CDR3 protein: CASSRQGNEQFF

clone size: -
V gene: TRBV9
J gene: TRBJ2-7
D gene: -
CDR3 DNA: TGTGCCAGCAGCGTAGGGGGTAGCGGAACCTACGAGCAGTACTTC
CDR3 protein: CASSVGGSGTYEQYF

clone size: -
V gene: TRBV11-2
J gene: TRBJ1-5
D gene: TRBD1
CDR3 DNA: TGTGCCAGCAGCCTCCCCGGACAGGTCCTAAAGCCCCAGCATTTT
CDR3 protein: CASSLPGQVLKPQHF

clone size: once
V gene: TRBV6-6
J gene: TRBJ2-6
D gene: -
CDR3 DNA: TGTGCCAGCAGTTATGTCGCCAACGTCCTGACTTTC
CDR3 protein: CASSYVANVLTF

clone size: -
V gene: TRBV10-1
J gene: TRBJ2-7
D gene: -
CDR3 DNA: TGCGCCAGCTCCGAGGGGGGACCCGAGACCTACGAGCAGTACTTC
CDR3 protein: CASSEGGPETYEQYF

clone size: once
V gene: TRBV6-4
J gene: TRBJ2-7
D gene: -
CDR3 DNA: TGTGCCAGCAGTGACAGGTTTTCCTACGAGCAGTACTTC
CDR3 protein: CASSDRFSYEQYF

clone size: -
V gene: TRBV21-1
J gene: TRBJ1-1
D gene: -
CDR3 DNA: TGTGCCAGCAGCAACCAAGGGCCAGTCGACACTGAAGCTTTCTTT
CDR3 protein: CASSNQGPVDTEAFF

clone size: -
V gene: TRBV19
J gene: TRBJ2-5
D gene: -
CDR3 DNA: TGTGCCAGTGGCAAGGGAATGGGCCAGACCCAGTACTTC
CDR3 protein: CASGKGMGQTQYF

clone size: -
V gene: TRBV5-1
J gene: TRBJ2-2
D gene: -
CDR3 DNA: TGCGCCAGCAGCTTGAGCCTCCCGAACACCGGGGAGCTGTTTTTT
CDR3 protein: CASSLSLPNTGELFF

clone size: -
V gene: TRBV18
J gene: TRBJ2-7
D gene: TRBD1
CDR3 DNA: TGTGCCAGCTCGGTCCGGGACAGCTACGAGCAGTACTTC
CDR3 protein: CASSVRDSYEQYF

clone size: -
V gene: TRBV4-2
J gene: TRBJ1-1
D gene: -
CDR3 DNA: TGTGCCAGCAGCCCTCGGGGGGGGCTCACTGAAGCTTTCTTT
CDR3 protein: CASSPRGGLTEAFF

clone size: -
V gene: TRBV5-4
J gene: TRBJ2-7
D gene: -
CDR3 DNA: TGTGCCAGCAGCTTGGACAGGCGAACCACCTACGAGCAGTACTTC
CDR3 protein: CASSLDRRTTYEQYF

clone size: once
V gene: TRBV10-1
J gene: TRBJ2-7
D gene: TRBD2
CDR3 DNA: TGCGCCAGCAGTGAGGGTAGCGGGAGGGCCTACGAGCAGTACTTC
CDR3 protein: CASSEGSGRAYEQYF

clone size: -
V gene: TRBV30
J gene: TRBJ2-2
D gene: TRBD2
CDR3 DNA: TGTGCCCTCAGCGGGGATCAGCCCGGGGAGCTGTTTTTT
CDR3 protein: CALSGDQPGELFF

clone size: once
V gene: TRBV7-6
J gene: TRBJ1-2
D gene: TRBD1
CDR3 DNA: TGTGCCAGCAGCCCAAGACAGGGTAACTATGGCTACACCTTC
CDR3 protein: CASSPRQGNYGYTF

clone size: -
V gene: TRBV2
J gene: TRBJ1-2
D gene: TRBD1
CDR3 DNA: TGTGCCAGCAGTCCGGACAGGGGGTCTAACTATGGCTACACCTTC
CDR3 protein: CASSPDRGSNYGYTF

clone size: -
V gene: TRBV5-5
J gene: TRBJ2-3
D gene: TRBD1
CDR3 DNA: TGTGCCAGCAGCTTGCAACAGGGGATAGATACGCAGTATTTT
CDR3 protein: CASSLQQGIDTQYF

clone size: -
V gene: TRBV7-8
J gene: TRBJ2-3
D gene: -
CDR3 DNA: TGTGCCAGCAGCTCTACACATAGGGCCTCCCAAGTGGATACGCAGTATTTT
CDR3 protein: CASSSTHRASQVDTQYF

clone size: -
V gene: TRBV10-3
J gene: TRBJ2-2
D gene: -
CDR3 DNA: TGTGCCATCAGTGAGTCTCTTTTGGGCACCGGGGAGCTGTTTTTT
CDR3 protein: CAISESLLGTGELFF

clone size: -
V gene: TRBV5-4
J gene: TRBJ2-1
D gene: TRBD2
CDR3 DNA: TGTGCCACGGTTAGCGGGAGACAGAATGAGCAGTTCTTC
CDR3 protein: CATVSGRQNEQFF

clone size: once
V gene: TRBV27
J gene: TRBJ2-3
D gene: -
CDR3 DNA: TGTGCCAGCAGTTCCCCCCTGCGGGAACTAGGTGGTACGCAGTATTTT
CDR3 protein: CASSSPLRELGGTQYF

clone size: -
V gene: TRBV28
J gene: TRBJ2-7
D gene: -
CDR3 DNA: TGTGCCAGCAGTTTTAGTGGGCCCCGCTCCTACGAGCAGTACTTC
CDR3 protein: CASSFSGPRSYEQYF

clone size: once
V gene: TRBV7-9
J gene: TRBJ2-1
D gene: TRBD2
CDR3 DNA: TGTGCCAGCAGCCACTTGCCCACCGGGACTAGCGGAGATGAGCAGTTCTTC
CDR3 protein: CASSHLPTGTSGDEQFF

clone size: once
V gene: TRBV5-4
J gene: TRBJ1-5
D gene: -
CDR3 DNA: TGTGCCAGCAGCCGGGGGCCCAGGGGCAGGGATAGCAATCAGCCCCAGCATTTT
CDR3 protein: CASSRGPRGRDSNQPQHF

clone size: -
V gene: TRBV6-1
J gene: TRBJ2-7
D gene: TRBD2
CDR3 DNA: TGTGCCAGCAGTGGATACCTCCCGGGAGTAGCGGGAGGCTACGAGCAGTACTTC
CDR3 protein: CASSGYLPGVAGGYEQYF

clone size: -
V gene: TRBV11-1
J gene: TRBJ2-7
D gene: -
CDR3 DNA: TGTGCCAGCAGCTTAGGCCAGTCCTACGAGCAGTACTTC
CDR3 protein: CASSLGQSYEQYF

clone size: once
V gene: TRBV7-7
J gene: TRBJ2-2
D gene: TRBD2
CDR3 DNA: TGTGCTAGCAGCACGAGCGGGGGGCCCACCGGGGAGCTGTTTTTT
CDR3 protein: CASSTSGGPTGELFF

clone size: -
V gene: TRBV15
J gene: TRBJ2-4
D gene: -
CDR3 DNA: TGTGCCACCAGCAGAGATAAGGTAGAAGCCAAAAACATTCAGTACTTC
CDR3 protein: CATSRDKVEAKNIQYF

clone size: -
V gene: TRBV29-1
J gene: TRBJ2-5
D gene: TRBD1
CDR3 DNA: TGCAGCGTCCATACAGGGGGTCAAGGGACCCAGTACTTC
CDR3 protein: CSVHTGGQGTQYF

clone size: -
V gene: TRBV14
J gene: TRBJ1-2
D gene: -
CDR3 DNA: TGTGCCAGCAGCCCTCCGGGGGGGAGGCCCTTGGATGGCTACACCTTC
CDR3 protein: CASSPPGGRPLDGYTF

clone size: -
V gene: TRBV14
J gene: TRBJ2-1
D gene: TRBD1
CDR3 DNA: TGTGCCAGCAGCCAACGGGACAGCGCCTACAATGAGCAGTTCTTC
CDR3 protein: CASSQRDSAYNEQFF

clone size: -
V gene: TRBV2
J gene: TRBJ1-5
D gene: -
CDR3 DNA: TGTGCCAGCTCGATTGAACCCGGGACAAACCATCAGCCCCAGCATTTT
CDR3 protein: CASSIEPGTNHQPQHF

clone size: -
V gene: TRBV5-1
J gene: TRBJ2-5
D gene: -
CDR3 DNA: TGCGCCAGCAGCTCGGGGGCAGACTCGTACCAAGAGACCCAGTACTTC
CDR3 protein: CASSSGADSYQETQYF

clone size: -
V gene: TRBV30
J gene: TRBJ1-5
D gene: -
CDR3 DNA: TGTGCCTGGAGTGTCAGCAGCGGACCCAATCAGCCCCAGCATTTT
CDR3 protein: CAWSVSSGPNQPQHF

clone size: -
V gene: TRBV7-2
J gene: TRBJ2-1
D gene: TRBD2
CDR3 DNA: TGTGCCAGCAGCTCGACTAGCGGGAGGGTGGGTGAGCAGTTCTTC
CDR3 protein: CASSSTSGRVGEQFF

clone size: -
V gene: TRBV5-4
J gene: TRBJ2-3
D gene: TRBD2
CDR3 DNA: TGTGCCAGCAGCCCTTTAGCGGGAGCGGCAGATACGCAGTATTTT
CDR3 protein: CASSPLAGAADTQYF

clone size: -
V gene: TRBV7-3
J gene: TRBJ2-3
D gene: -
CDR3 DNA: TGTGCCAGCAGCTTAAAAGCGCCCAGTACAGATACGCAGTATTTT
CDR3 protein: CASSLKAPSTDTQYF

clone size: -
V gene: TRBV30
J gene: TRBJ1-5
D gene: -
CDR3 DNA: TGTGCCTGGACAAAGTCAAAGGGTAGGAATAGCAATCAGCCCCAGCATTTT
CDR3 protein: CAWTKSKGRNSNQPQHF

clone size: -
V gene: TRBV29-1
J gene: TRBJ1-1
D gene: -
CDR3 DNA: TGCAGCGTTGAAGGGTGGGGGAAGACGACTGAAGCTTTCTTT
CDR3 protein: CSVEGWGKTTEAFF

clone size: -
V gene: TRBV10-2
J gene: TRBJ2-1
D gene: TRBD2
CDR3 DNA: TGCGCCAGCAGTGAGTCTAAACTAGCGGGAGTTTCGGATGAGCAGTTCTTC
CDR3 protein: CASSESKLAGVSDEQFF

clone size: -
V gene: TRBV18
J gene: TRBJ2-7
D gene: TRBD1
CDR3 DNA: TGTGCCAGCTCACCTACCCGGCAGGGGGCCTACGAGCAGTACTTC
CDR3 protein: CASSPTRQGAYEQYF

clone size: -
V gene: TRBV7-8
J gene: TRBJ2-7
D gene: -
CDR3 DNA: TGTGCCAGCAGCTTAGCGCCGCAGGGACCCTACGAGCAGTACTTC
CDR3 protein: CASSLAPQGPYEQYF

clone size: -
V gene: TRBV7-2
J gene: TRBJ2-5
D gene: TRBD1
CDR3 DNA: TGTGCCAGCACCCGGGACAGCGCTCAAGAGACCCAGTACTTC
CDR3 protein: CASTRDSAQETQYF

clone size: once
V gene: TRBV19
J gene: TRBJ2-7
D gene: -
CDR3 DNA: TGTGCCACCACCCCAGGAGCGGAAGGCCCCTACGAGCAGTACTTC
CDR3 protein: CATTPGAEGPYEQYF

clone size: -
V gene: TRBV5-1
J gene: TRBJ2-1
D gene: -
CDR3 DNA: TGCGCCAGCAGCTTGGCCAACGGACTATTCAATGAGCAGTTCTTC
CDR3 protein: CASSLANGLFNEQFF

clone size: -
V gene: TRBV18
J gene: TRBJ2-1
D gene: -
CDR3 DNA: TGTGCCAGCTCACCACCCACAGGCCAGTACAATGAGCAGTTCTTC
CDR3 protein: CASSPPTGQYNEQFF

clone size: -
V gene: TRBV7-2
J gene: TRBJ2-7
D gene: TRBD2
CDR3 DNA: TGTGCCAGCACGCTGGGGACTAGCGGAGAGTACGAGCAGTACTTC
CDR3 protein: CASTLGTSGEYEQYF

clone size: -
V gene: TRBV9
J gene: TRBJ2-4
D gene: -
CDR3 DNA: TGTGCCAGCAGCGTTGGACTGATCAAAAACATTCAGTACTTC
CDR3 protein: CASSVGLIKNIQYF

clone size: -
V gene: TRBV28
J gene: TRBJ2-5
D gene: TRBD2
CDR3 DNA: TGTGCCAGCAGTTTGCTAGCGGGAGTTGGAGAGACCCAGTACTTC
CDR3 protein: CASSLLAGVGETQYF

clone size: -
V gene: TRBV2
J gene: TRBJ1-2
D gene: -
CDR3 DNA: TGTGCCAGCAGGACGGGCTATGGCTACACCTTC
CDR3 protein: CASRTGYGYTF

clone size: -
V gene: TRBV5-1
J gene: TRBJ2-6
D gene: -
CDR3 DNA: TGCGCCAGCAGCCCAGGGGCTATCTCTGGGGCCAACGTCCTGACTTTC
CDR3 protein: CASSPGAISGANVLTF

clone size: -
V gene: TRBV7-3
J gene: TRBJ2-5
D gene: TRBD2
CDR3 DNA: TGTGCCAGCAGCAAAGGACTAGCGGGAGGCCCTGGGTGGGAGACCCAGTACTTC
CDR3 protein: CASSKGLAGGPGWETQYF